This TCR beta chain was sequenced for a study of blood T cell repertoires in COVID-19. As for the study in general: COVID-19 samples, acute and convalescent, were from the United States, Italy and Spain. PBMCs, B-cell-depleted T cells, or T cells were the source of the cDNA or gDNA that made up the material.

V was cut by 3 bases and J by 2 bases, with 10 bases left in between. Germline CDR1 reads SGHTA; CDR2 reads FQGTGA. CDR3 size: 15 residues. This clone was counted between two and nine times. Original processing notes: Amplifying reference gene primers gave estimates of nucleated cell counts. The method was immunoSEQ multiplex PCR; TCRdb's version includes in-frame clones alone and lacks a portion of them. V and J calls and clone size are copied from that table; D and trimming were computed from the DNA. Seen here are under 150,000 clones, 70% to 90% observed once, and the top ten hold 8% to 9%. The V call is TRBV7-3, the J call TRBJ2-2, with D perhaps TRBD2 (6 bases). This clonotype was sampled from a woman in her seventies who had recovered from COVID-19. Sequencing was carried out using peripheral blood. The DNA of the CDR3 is TGTGCCAGCAGCTTTGGCGGGACTAACACCGGGGAGCTGTTTTTT. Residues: CASSFGGTNTGELFF.